The clone carrying this T cell receptor (beta chain) was seen ten or more times. Its target is unknown. The cDNA was generated by 5'RACE with 10-nucleotide random UMIs. The output of every sequencing run exceeded 190 million TCR-beta sequences, derived from 15-18 subjects. TCRdb redid the calling of the 5' RACE reads with MiXCR, one entry per CDR3 protein. The sample has about 20,000 distinct CDR3 sequences, roughly 14% seen once. The data belong to a study of neurological immune-mediated disorders. General study findings and limits: The greatest TCR clonal expansion appeared in HTLV-1-associated myelopathy and the smallest, falling below healthy controls, in multiple sclerosis.

The CDR3 is made up of 14 amino acids. Trimming shortened V by 4 bases and J by 1 base, and 9 bases separated the two germline ends. The germline V gene has CDR1 LGHDT and CDR2 YNNKEL (reference sequence). Preparation of the unsorted libraries drew on 2 million PBMCs stored at -80 C. This TCR was sampled from a female donor with HTLV-1-associated myelopathy (HAM/TSP). Sequenced material: PBMCs. V and J are TRBV3-1 and TRBJ2-3; the D is unclear. For the CDR3, the DNA is TGTGCCAGCAGCCTGACAAGAGGCACAGATACGCAGTATTTT. Its protein product is CASSLTRGTDTQYF.